Below, 8 T cell receptor beta chains from the same sample are listed, as sequenced in a study of T cells in localized non-small cell lung cancer. Clones were read by immunoSEQ multiplex PCR, and TCRdb kept only the in-frame ones, dropping some. The table has under 35,000 clones, less than 95% seen once; the top ten hold about 28%. The input for sequencing was peripheral blood, taken before any cancer treatment. The receptors were gathered from a female donor of 60 years or more with stage I lung adenocarcinoma.

The CDR3 sequence: CASSDLGGHSETQYF. DNA for the CDR3: TGCGCCAGCAGCGATCTGGGGGGGCATAGTGAGACCCAGTACTTC. The gene calls are TRBV5-1 and TRBJ2-5; D might be TRBD2 (7 bases). The CDR3 has 15 residues. Trimming cost V 4 bases and J 5 bases, with 18 bases left between them. Germline CDR1 SGHRS, CDR2 YFSETQ.

The chain uses TRBV2 and TRBJ2-6; the D gene is possibly TRBD2 (6 bases). V shed 2 bases and J shed 2 bases, with 10 bases lying between them. CDR3 length equals 16 residues. CDR1 and CDR2 from the germline V gene are SNHLY and FYNNEI. The CDR3 DNA is TGTGCCAGCAGTGAACTCAGGGAGGCTGGGGCCAACGTCCTGACTTTC. Translating gives CASSELREAGANVLTF.

This clone was counted only a few times. The chain is built from TRBV30 and TRBJ1-2; the match to TRBD1 covers 7 bases. Losses at the gene ends were 4 bases for V and 3 bases for J; bases not matched to a gene: 2. Germline values: CDR1 GTSNPN, CDR2 SVGIG (reference sequence). This CDR3 is 12 amino acids long. CDR3 nucleotides: TGTGCCTGGACAGGGGGTTACTATGGCTACACCTTC. The encoded protein is CAWTGGYYGYTF. The full variable domain, with the rest looked up from reference TRBV30 and TRBJ1-2, is SQTIHQWPATLVQPVGSPLSLECTVEGTSNPNLYWYRQAAGRGLQLLFYSVGIGQISSEVPQNLSASRPQDRQFILSSKKLLLSDSGFYLCAWTGGYYGYTFGSGTRLTVV.

The chain recombines TRBV6-1 with TRBJ1-2; D gene unclear. Trimming stripped 3 bases from V and 8 bases from J, with 10 bases between. The CDR3 consists of 12 residues. CDR1 and CDR2 (germline): MNHNS, SASEGT. The DNA for the CDR3 is TGTGCCAGCAGTGACAATCGGGTGGGCTACACCTTC. This encodes CASSDNRVGYTF.

V and J are TRBV18 and TRBJ1-1; D is ambiguous. The CDR3 has 13 residues. The V and J ends lost 6 bases and 11 bases respectively, with 19 bases between them. Germline CDR1 and CDR2: KGHSH and LQKENI. CDR3 protein: CASSPDLQDPAFF. The CDR3 DNA is TGTGCCAGCTCTCCCGACCTACAAGACCCGGCTTTCTTT.

This clone was found once. The chain links TRBV5-6 to TRBJ2-5; 8 nucleotides align to TRBD1. The V and J ends lost 2 bases and 1 base, in that order; junction bases with no gene match: 4. The germline CDR1 and CDR2 sequences are SGHDT and YYEEEE. There are 15 residues in the CDR3. The CDR3 here is CASSFDRGSQETQYF. The DNA for the CDR3 is TGTGCCAGCAGCTTCGACAGGGGCAGCCAAGAGACCCAGTACTTC.

V is TRBV6-1 and J is TRBJ1-3, with D possibly matching TRBD1 (6 bases). The V gene lost 10 bases and the J gene lost 3 bases, with 13 bases spanning the gap. Germline V CDR1 and CDR2: MNHNS, SASEGT. The CDR3 extends over 13 amino acids. The chain's CDR3 is CATKEGGGNTIYF. CDR3 nucleotides: TGTGCCACCAAGGAGGGGGGTGGAAACACCATATATTTT.

J is TRBJ2-6 and V is TRBV11-2, with D hard to call. CDR1 is SGHAT and CDR2 is FQNNGV in the germline V gene. The CDR3 loop spans 16 amino acids. The ends were cut back, 3 bases at V and 3 bases at J, with 12 bases in the middle. CDR3 in amino acids: CASSFAAASGANVLTF. CDR3 in DNA: TGTGCCAGCAGCTTTGCCGCAGCGAGTGGGGCCAACGTCCTGACTTTC. Full variable domain (rest looked up from reference TRBV11-2 and TRBJ2-6): EAGVAQSPRYKIIEKRQSVAFWCNPISGHATLYWYQQILGQGPKLLIQFQNNGVVDDSQLPKDRFSAERLKGVDSTLKIQPAKLEDSAVYLCASSFAAASGANVLTFGAGSRLTVL.